A single sample gave rise to the 7 T cell receptor beta chains below, sequenced in a study of blood T cell repertoires in COVID-19. Assay used: immunoSEQ multiplex PCR; TCRdb lists only in-frame clones, some missing. Of around 250,000 clones in the sample, around nine tenths were seen once. The specimen sequenced was peripheral blood. These receptors originate from a woman in her seventies with active or convalescent COVID-19.

V usage is TRBV7-2 and J usage is TRBJ1-1; D is ambiguous. The CDR3 is made up of 14 amino acids. V gave up 3 bases and J gave up 8 bases, with 16 bases separating them. Germline V CDR1 and CDR2: SGHTA, FQGNSA. In DNA form, the CDR3 reads TGTGCCAGCAGCTTCGCAGCAGGCTCGCCCGAAGCTTTCTTT. It yields the protein CASSFAAGSPEAFF.

This chain connects TRBV3-1 (or the pseudogene TRBV3-2) to TRBJ2-2, with D possibly being TRBD2 (7 bases). Germline V gives CDR1 LGHDT, CDR2 YNNKEL (reference sequence). CDR3 length equals 17 residues. V was pared by 0 bases and J by 8 bases, with 19 bases between. CDR3 sequence reads: CASSQDLMAGAFGELFF. As DNA, the CDR3 is TGTGCCAGCAGCCAAGACTTGATGGCGGGGGCTTTTGGGGAGCTGTTTTTT.

The rearrangement joins TRBV4-3 to TRBJ1-5; possible D gene TRBD1, 6 bases. The CDR3 extends over 16 amino acids. Germline CDR1 LGHNA, CDR2 YSLEER. The CDR3 DNA sequence: TGCGGGGAAAGCGGGGGCGCGATAGATAGCAATCAGCCCCAGCATTTT. Its translation: CGESGGAIDSNQPQHF.

This chain connects TRBV5-4 to TRBJ2-3; tentatively, D is TRBD2 (6 bases). The germline V gene has CDR1 SGHNT and CDR2 YYREEE (reference sequence). With 3 bases removed from V and 4 bases from J, the gap between germline ends came to 9 bases. This CDR3 has 13 residues. CDR3 region: CASSSTGADTQYF. Here the CDR3 DNA reads TGTGCCAGCAGCTCTACGGGGGCAGATACGCAGTATTTT.

The V call is TRBV20-1, the J call TRBJ1-6; 7 nucleotides match TRBD1. CDR1 DFQATT and CDR2 SNEGSKA come from the germline V gene (reference sequence). The CDR3 sequence is 13 residues long. Unmatched junction bases numbered 6, after V lost 3 bases and J lost 10 bases. The CDR3 loop is CSASLRGDSPLHF. The CDR3 nucleotides read TGCAGTGCTAGTCTCAGGGGGGACTCACCCCTCCACTTT.

The sample holds one count of this clone. CDR3 nucleotide sequence: TGTGCCAGCAGCTTAGTGATATACGGTAACTATGGCTACACCTTC. As protein: CASSLVIYGNYGYTF. V gene TRBV7-8 combines with J gene TRBJ1-2; the D is unclear. The CDR3 extends over 15 amino acids. Germline V gene sequence: CDR1 SGHVS, CDR2 FQNEAQ. Trimming left V 1 base short and J 1 base short, with 10 bases between. The full variable domain, with the rest looked up from reference TRBV7-8 and TRBJ1-2, is GAGVSQSPRYKVAKRGQDVALRCDPISGHVSLFWYQQALGQGPEFLTYFQNEAQLDKSGLPSDRFFAERPEGSVSTLKIQRTQQEDSAVYLCASSLVIYGNYGYTFGSGTRLTVV.

This sequence joins TRBV12-3 or TRBV12-4 and TRBJ1-2; 8 bases line up with TRBD1. CDR3 length: 13 amino acids. Germline trimming cut 7 bases from V and 7 bases from J; bases unmatched to any gene: 8. The CDR3 DNA follows: TGTGCCAGCACCGGTGGACAGGGCCGTGGCTACACCTTC. Translating it yields CASTGGQGRGYTF.